This T cell receptor (beta chain) comes out of a study of beta chain features in type 1 diabetes. Whole-study context: Healthy donors and patients had similar age, gender and cell yields.

Using CD45RO/CCR7/CD25/CD127/CD95/CD27, CD4+ naive, central memory, regulatory and stem cell-like memory cells were sorted. Study-wide points: Healthy donors had naive, central memory and Treg TCRB repertoires that appeared less similar than those seen among patients.

Germline V gene data show CDR1 as SGDLS and CDR2 as YYNGEE. The CDR3 extends over 15 amino acids. Losses at the gene ends were 7 bases for V and 5 bases for J; bases not matched to a gene: 11. All of the isolated RNA was reverse transcribed, so expressed TCRB transcripts were sequenced. Naive, central memory and regulatory T cell samples averaged about 3.57 million immunoSEQ reads each. TCRdb's table, derived via immunoSEQ multiplex PCR, lists solely in-frame clones and lacks some. Of under 400,000 clones in the sample, 15% to 20% were seen once. As for this clone: The antigen is not known.

The clonotype was recovered from a woman aged 18-35 years in good health. Material for sequencing was naive CD4+ T cells from blood. The chain combines TRBV9 with TRBJ2-1; 8 nucleotides agree with TRBD2. In DNA, the CDR3 is TGTGCCAGCTGGAGCGGGAGTCGCGGAAACAATGAGCAGTTCTTC. Its protein is CASWSGSRGNNEQFF. Full variable domain (remainder filled in from reference TRBV9 and TRBJ2-1): DSGVTQTPKHLITATGQRVTLRCSPRSGDLSVYWYQQSLDQGLQFLIQYYNGEERAKGNILERFSAQQFPDLHSELNLSSLELGDSALYFCASWSGSRGNNEQFFGPGTRLTVL.